Below, 30 T cell receptor beta chains from the same sample are listed, as sequenced in a study of radiation and T cells in renal cell carcinoma. Time point reported: blood 4 weeks post-SBRT, at nephrectomy. The treatment denotes: 15 Gy SBRT to primary tumor, nephrectomy 4 weeks later. Some clones are missing from TCRdb's copy, which holds only in-frame ones; the method was immunoSEQ multiplex PCR. The data hold some 97,000 clones, with roughly 82% observed a single time. The sample consisted of blood, taken from a patient whose treatment included radiotherapy and nephrectomy. The source is a man aged 55-75 years with renal cell carcinoma.

V and J are TRBV5-1 and TRBJ1-1; the D gene is possibly TRBD1 (6 bases). The CDR3 is 16 amino acids. Trimming stripped 1 base from V and 1 base from J, with 14 bases between. CDR1 is SGHRS, CDR2 YFSETQ, per germline. The CDR3 nucleotides read TGCGCCAGCAGCTTGAAGGGGGACCCCCAGAACACTGAAGCTTTCTTT. This codes for CASSLKGDPQNTEAFF.

This chain joins TRBV6-5 and TRBJ2-5, with 9 bases lining up with TRBD1. Unmatched junction bases numbered 5, after V lost 4 bases and J lost 5 bases. CDR3 length: 14 amino acids. Germline V gene data show CDR1 as MNHEY and CDR2 as SVGAGI. The CDR3 spells CASSSLQGAETQYF. Written as DNA, the CDR3 is TGTGCCAGCAGTTCCCTACAGGGGGCTGAGACCCAGTACTTC.

The chain combines TRBV6-6 with TRBJ1-5, with 11 bases aligning to TRBD1. CDR1 is MNHNY and CDR2 is SVGAGI in the germline V gene (reference sequence). Trimming took 8 bases from V and 6 from J; bases not matched to a gene: 12. This CDR3 is 16 amino acids long. The DNA for the CDR3 is TGTGCCAGCGTGTCATCGGACAGGGGGCTAGGTCAGCCCCAGCATTTT. Its protein product is CASVSSDRGLGQPQHF.

This chain joins TRBV7-9 and TRBJ2-2, with 11 positions matching TRBD1. The CDR3 sequence is 19 residues long. With 5 bases clipped from V and 6 bases from J, the junction kept 17 bases outside the gene matches. CDR1 is SEHNR, CDR2 FQNEAQ, per germline (reference sequence). Written as DNA, the CDR3 is TGTGCCAGCAGCCCCCGAGAATACCCCGGGACAGGGGGAGCCGGGGAGCTGTTTTTT. Translated: CASSPREYPGTGGAGELFF.

V and J are TRBV28 and TRBJ1-3; a possible D gene is TRBD1 (5 bases). This CDR3 region has 15 residues. Deletions cut 7 bases from V and 5 bases from J, with 18 bases between. Per germline, CDR1 MDHEN and CDR2 SYDVKM. CDR3 sequence (DNA): TGTGCCAGCACCAGGGTGGGGGGAAGAAGAAACACCATATATTTT. Translated: CASTRVGGRRNTIYF.

The chain recombines TRBV7-9 with TRBJ2-1; perhaps TRBD1 as D (6 bases). The germline V gene has CDR1 SEHNR and CDR2 FQNEAQ (reference sequence). The V end was cut by 0 bases, the J end by 9 bases, with 9 bases between. The CDR3 totals 13 residues. CDR3 nucleotide sequence: TGTGCCAGCAGCTTAGCACAGGGTCTTGAGCAGTTCTTC. It yields the protein CASSLAQGLEQFF.

The J gene is TRBJ2-1, the V gene TRBV29-1; no definite D call. Deletions cut 5 bases from V and 7 bases from J, with 15 bases between. This CDR3 is built from 13 residues. Germline CDR1 is SQVTM and CDR2 is ANQGSEA. CDR3 nucleotide sequence: TGCAGCGTTCATCCGGGTCGCGTTAATGAGCAGTTCTTC. It codes for CSVHPGRVNEQFF.

This clone was seen only once. V usage is TRBV5-4 and J usage is TRBJ1-5; D is ambiguous. The germline V gene has CDR1 SGHNT and CDR2 YYREEE (reference sequence). This CDR3 region has 13 residues. V was trimmed by 2 bases and J by 2 bases, leaving 5 bases between them. DNA for the CDR3: TGTGCCAGCAGCTTTGGTGGCAATCAGCCCCAGCATTTT. Translating it yields CASSFGGNQPQHF.

This sequence joins TRBV10-2 and TRBJ2-4; D ambiguous. The V gene lost 6 bases and the J gene lost 0 bases, with 15 bases spanning the gap. Germline V CDR1 and CDR2: WSHSY, SAAADI. The CDR3 has 16 residues. DNA of the CDR3: TGCGCCAGCAGCGCACCCGACTCCTTAGCCAAAAACATTCAGTACTTC. Its protein is CASSAPDSLAKNIQYF.

The chain recombines TRBV27 with TRBJ2-2, with 10 bases fitting TRBD2. Per germline, CDR1 MNHEY and CDR2 SMNVEV (reference sequence). V lost 6 bases, J lost 4 bases, and 11 bases stayed unmatched. The CDR3 consists of 17 residues. The CDR3 region is CASRKILAGDFTGELFF. CDR3 nucleotide sequence: TGTGCCAGCAGAAAAATTCTAGCGGGAGATTTCACCGGGGAGCTGTTTTTT.

The J gene is TRBJ2-3, the V gene TRBV5-5; D could derive from TRBD1 or TRBD2 (5 bases each). V was cut by 2 bases and J by 4 bases, with 11 bases left in between. This CDR3 comprises 14 residues. The V gene's germline CDR1 is SGHKS and CDR2 YYEKEE (reference sequence). The CDR3 loop is CASSLYPGPDTQYF. The CDR3 nucleotides are TGTGCCAGCAGCTTATATCCGGGACCAGATACGCAGTATTTT.

This rearrangement joins TRBV4-1 to TRBJ1-1; D gene unclear. The CDR3 spans 13 residues. Germline V gives CDR1 MGHRA, CDR2 YSYEKL. The germline V and J ends were trimmed by 3 bases and 6 bases, with 11 bases remaining between them. The CDR3 nucleotides are TGCGCCAGCAGCCAGTCGCCATTAGCTGAAGCTTTCTTT. This codes for CASSQSPLAEAFF.

This clone was detected a few times. The chain recombines TRBV5-4 with TRBJ2-7, with D tentatively TRBD1 (6 bases). The germline V and J ends were trimmed by 6 bases and 7 bases, with 14 bases remaining between them. This CDR3 has 12 residues. The germline V gene encodes CDR1 SGHNT and CDR2 YYREEE (reference sequence). The CDR3 region is CASKAVRGEQYF. CDR3 DNA sequence: TGTGCCAGCAAGGCAGTCAGGGGAGAGCAGTACTTC.

The chain uses TRBV18 and TRBJ1-1; TRBD1 aligns across 9 bases. The junction had 7 bases not matched to a gene; V was cut back by 2 bases and J by 0 bases. The CDR3 contains 17 residues. Germline CDR1 and CDR2: KGHSH and LQKENI. The CDR3 coding sequence is TGTGCCAGCTCACCAACCGGGACAGGGAGCTTGAACACTGAAGCTTTCTTT. Its translation is CASSPTGTGSLNTEAFF.

This chain connects TRBV6-6 to TRBJ2-7; D perhaps matches TRBD2 (6 bases). This CDR3 is built from 16 residues. Per the germline V gene, CDR1 is MNHNY and CDR2 is SVGAGI (reference sequence). V was trimmed by 5 bases and J by 2 bases, leaving 19 bases between them. Here the CDR3 DNA reads TGTGCCAGCAGTCCGCCGAGGAGGGAGGTTACCTACGAGCAGTACTTC. The encoded protein is CASSPPRREVTYEQYF.

The chain carries TRBV5-1 and TRBJ2-3, with D uncertain. V lost 4 bases, J lost 2 bases, and 11 bases lay in between. This CDR3 is built from 14 residues. Germline CDR1 is SGHRS and CDR2 is YFSETQ. The chain's CDR3 is CASSLEAPTDTQYF. DNA of the CDR3: TGCGCCAGCAGCCTGGAAGCCCCCACAGATACGCAGTATTTT. Using reference TRBV5-1 and TRBJ2-3 for the parts outside the CDR3, the full variable domain is KAGVTQTPRYLIKTRGQQVTLSCSPISGHRSVSWYQQTPGQGLQFLFEYFSETQRNKGNFPGRFSGRQFSNSRSEMNVSTLELGDSALYLCASSLEAPTDTQYFGPGTRLTVL.

The chain combines TRBV4-1 with TRBJ1-2, with unresolved D. The V gene lost 0 bases and the J gene lost 4 bases, with 15 bases spanning the gap. The CDR3 extends over 16 amino acids. The V gene's germline CDR1 is MGHRA and CDR2 YSYEKL. The CDR3 loop reads CASSQEHPGSFYGYTF. The CDR3 DNA sequence: TGCGCCAGCAGCCAAGAACATCCGGGTTCCTTCTATGGCTACACCTTC.

The V call is TRBV6-1, the J call TRBJ2-3, with D possibly matching TRBD1 (6 bases). Germline V gene sequence: CDR1 MNHNS, CDR2 SASEGT. Trimming cost V 2 bases and J 2 bases, with 11 bases left between them. The CDR3 is 15 amino acids. CDR3 region: CASSELGAHTDTQYF. CDR3 nucleotide sequence: TGTGCCAGCAGTGAATTGGGGGCCCACACAGATACGCAGTATTTT.

The chain employs TRBV27 and TRBJ2-1; tentatively, D is TRBD2 (6 bases). CDR3 length: 17 residues. The germline V and J ends were trimmed by 3 bases and 0 bases, with 15 bases remaining between them. Germline values: CDR1 MNHEY, CDR2 SMNVEV (reference sequence). The chain's CDR3 is CASSLLFETSSYNEQFF. The CDR3 nucleotides are TGTGCCAGCAGTTTGCTTTTCGAGACTAGCTCCTACAATGAGCAGTTCTTC.

The rearrangement joins TRBV7-8 to TRBJ1-2; D may be TRBD1 (5 bases). The CDR3 spans 15 residues. CDR1 is SGHVS and CDR2 is FQNEAQ in the germline V gene. V was pared by 0 bases and J by 4 bases, with 12 bases between. CDR3 in amino acids: CASSLADGGAYGYTF. The CDR3 DNA is TGTGCCAGCAGCTTAGCTGATGGCGGGGCCTATGGCTACACCTTC.

The CDR3 bases are TGCGCCAGCAGCCAAGTGCCGGGACCGGGAGCTGATACGCAGTATTTT. Residues: CASSQVPGPGADTQYF. The chain employs TRBV4-3 and TRBJ2-3, with a tentative D call TRBD2 (6 bases). CDR3 size: 16 residues. V was pared by 1 base and J by 6 bases, with 17 bases between. The germline CDR1 and CDR2 sequences are LGHNA and YSLEER.

The rearrangement joins TRBV28 to TRBJ2-2; 7 nucleotides line up with TRBD2. The CDR3 is made up of 15 amino acids. In germline, CDR1 is MDHEN, CDR2 SYDVKM. V lost 6 bases to trimming and J lost 5 bases; unmatched junction nucleotides: 9. The CDR3 reads CASRDSGGGTGELFF. As DNA, the CDR3 is TGTGCCAGCAGGGATTCGGGAGGTGGAACCGGGGAGCTGTTTTTT.

The chain has TRBV6-6 and TRBJ1-2; no clear D gene. The CDR3 contains 15 residues. Germline V gene data show CDR1 as MNHNY and CDR2 as SVGAGI (reference sequence). Deletions cut 6 bases from V and 1 base from J, with 15 bases between. The CDR3 nucleotides read TGTGCCAGCAGCTACCTGGGCAGCTTTAACTATGGCTACACCTTC. Protein product: CASSYLGSFNYGYTF.

The DNA for the CDR3 is TGTGCCAGCAGCTGGTGGGCCCCCCGGATAAGGGGCACAGATACGCAGTATTTT. Amino acids: CASSWWAPRIRGTDTQYF. The gene calls are TRBV5-6 and TRBJ2-3; no firm D call. Per germline, CDR1 SGHDT and CDR2 YYEEEE. The V end was cut by 3 bases, the J end by 1 base, with 21 bases between. The CDR3 runs 18 residues.

This clone was counted only a few times. The rearrangement joins TRBV2 to TRBJ1-1; D possibly corresponds to TRBD1 (6 bases). V dropped 5 bases and J dropped 4 bases, with 14 bases sitting between them. Germline CDR1 is SNHLY and CDR2 is FYNNEI. CDR3 length: 14 residues. CDR3 sequence (DNA): TGTGCCAGCAGTACAGGACAGACGGTCACTGAAGCTTTCTTT. It specifies CASSTGQTVTEAFF. The variable domain in full, completed from reference TRBV2 and TRBJ1-1, reads EPEVTQTPSHQVTQMGQEVILRCVPISNHLYFYWYRQILGQKVEFLVSFYNNEISEKSEIFDDQFSVERPDGSNFTLKIRSTKLEDSAMYFCASSTGQTVTEAFFGQGTRLTVV.

The V call is TRBV15, the J call TRBJ2-3; D is uncertain. The V and J ends lost 1 base and 2 bases respectively, with 7 bases between them. Per germline, CDR1 LNHNV and CDR2 YYDKDF (reference sequence). This CDR3 region has 14 residues. The CDR3 reads CATSRGLNTDTQYF. The CDR3 DNA is TGTGCCACCAGCAGAGGTTTAAACACAGATACGCAGTATTTT.

The chain employs TRBV6-6 and TRBJ2-6; D is undetermined. Germline V gene sequence: CDR1 MNHNY, CDR2 SVGAGI (reference sequence). The CDR3 is 16 residues long. V was trimmed by 8 bases and J by 0 bases, leaving 14 bases between them. CDR3 loop: CASLRTEDSGANVLTF. The CDR3, as DNA: TGTGCCAGCCTTAGAACTGAGGACTCTGGGGCCAACGTCCTGACTTTC.

The chain has TRBV7-2 and TRBJ2-7; TRBD1 matches at 8 bases. The CDR3 is 16 residues long. After removal of 3 bases from V and 0 bases from J, the junction contained 7 bases not matched to a gene. Germline lookup yields CDR1 SGHTA and CDR2 FQGNSA. The CDR3 region is CASSFQTGDLSYEQYF. CDR3 nucleotides: TGTGCCAGCAGCTTCCAGACAGGGGACCTCTCCTACGAGCAGTACTTC.

This clone was seen a few times. V and J are TRBV6-6 and TRBJ1-2; D not resolved. Germline V gives CDR1 MNHNY, CDR2 SVGAGI (reference sequence). The V and J ends lost 7 bases and 6 bases respectively, with 12 bases between them. The CDR3 extends over 12 amino acids. CDR3 protein: CASNSEENGYTF. In DNA, the CDR3 is TGTGCCAGCAACTCAGAGGAGAATGGCTACACCTTC.

The chain joins TRBV30 to TRBJ2-1; D is perhaps TRBD2 (5 bases). CDR1 GTSNPN and CDR2 SVGIG come from the germline V gene (reference sequence). CDR3 length: 14 residues. With 5 bases removed from V and 0 bases from J, the gap between germline ends came to 11 bases. The CDR3 DNA sequence: TGTGCCTGGGGACTTCGCTCCTCCTACAATGAGCAGTTCTTC. The encoded protein is CAWGLRSSYNEQFF.